Shown below are 5 T cell receptor beta chains from a single sample sequenced in a study of vaccination and CD4 T cells after COVID-19. What these receptors recognize is not known. Treatment reported: approximately 9-day PBMC culture with coronavirus spike peptide pools or control peptides (ViraFEST assay). The Oncomine TCR Beta short-read assay sequenced DNA from cultured CD4+ T cells. TCRdb itself ran the PCR reads through MiXCR, one entry per CDR3 protein. The sample shows over 20,000 distinct CDR3 sequences, under 55% of them seen only once. The sequencing sample was made of CD4+ T cells from blood, cultured in vitro. These TCRs come from a human donor who had recovered from COVID-19.

For this clonotype: The CDR3 does not end in the conserved phenylalanine or tryptophan, so this is likely a read error. The rearrangement joins TRBV19 to TRBJ2-7; TRBD1 matches 8 bases. CDR3 length: 14 amino acids. J lost 1 base, V lost 6 bases, and 5 bases had no gene match. The germline V gene has CDR1 LNHDA and CDR2 SQIVND (reference sequence). The CDR3 loop reads CASRAGGSSYEQYS. The CDR3, as DNA: TGTGCCAGTAGGGCAGGGGGCTCATCCTACGAGCAGTACTCC.

This clonotype was detected a few times. Its ends do not fully match the called genes, so a read error is possible. The chain employs TRBV7-7 and TRBJ1-5; D remains ambiguous. The CDR3 runs to 11 residues. CDR1 and CDR2 (germline): SSHAT, FNYEAQ (reference sequence). CDR3 in amino acids: CASSLGQPQHF. DNA for the CDR3: TGTGCTAGCAGCTTGGGACAGCCCCAGCATTTT. The full variable domain, with the rest looked up from reference TRBV7-7 and TRBJ1-5, is GAGVSQSPRYKVTKRGQDVTLRCDPISSHATLYWYQQALGQGPEFLTYFNYEAQPDKSGLPSDRFSAERPEGSISTLTIQRTEQRDSAMYRCASSLGQPQHFGDGTRLSIL.

J is TRBJ1-6 and V is TRBV19; D not resolved. V lost 8 bases to trimming and J lost 8 bases, with 13 bases between them. The CDR3 totals 13 residues. Germline V gene sequence: CDR1 LNHDA, CDR2 SQIVND (reference sequence). The CDR3 sequence is CASAQWRDSPLHF. The CDR3 region has the DNA TGTGCCAGTGCTCAATGGCGGGATTCACCCCTCCACTTT.

The chain joins TRBV2 to TRBJ2-3; 7 nucleotides match TRBD1. Germline CDR1 is SNHLY and CDR2 is FYNNEI. V lost 5 bases, J lost 3 bases, and 8 bases stayed unmatched. The CDR3 loop spans 15 amino acids. CDR3 amino acids: CASSPRTGATDTQYF. The CDR3 nucleotides are TGTGCCAGCAGTCCCCGGACAGGTGCTACAGATACGCAGTATTTT.

This chain connects TRBV19 to TRBJ2-2; D not certain. The CDR3 length is 13 residues. Germline-derived CDR1 and CDR2 are LNHDA and SQIVND (reference sequence). Trimming removed 9 bases at V and 4 bases at J, with 12 bases between. CDR3 nucleotide sequence: TGTGCCAGCACCGACTGGGGCACCGGGGAGCTGTTTTTT. It yields the protein CASTDWGTGELFF. Full variable domain (outside the CDR3, taken from reference TRBV19 and TRBJ2-2): DGGITQSPKYLFRKEGQNVTLSCEQNLNHDAMYWYRQDPGQGLRLIYYSQIVNDFQKGDIAEGYSVSREKKESFPLTVTSAQKNPTAFYLCASTDWGTGELFFGEGSRLTVL.